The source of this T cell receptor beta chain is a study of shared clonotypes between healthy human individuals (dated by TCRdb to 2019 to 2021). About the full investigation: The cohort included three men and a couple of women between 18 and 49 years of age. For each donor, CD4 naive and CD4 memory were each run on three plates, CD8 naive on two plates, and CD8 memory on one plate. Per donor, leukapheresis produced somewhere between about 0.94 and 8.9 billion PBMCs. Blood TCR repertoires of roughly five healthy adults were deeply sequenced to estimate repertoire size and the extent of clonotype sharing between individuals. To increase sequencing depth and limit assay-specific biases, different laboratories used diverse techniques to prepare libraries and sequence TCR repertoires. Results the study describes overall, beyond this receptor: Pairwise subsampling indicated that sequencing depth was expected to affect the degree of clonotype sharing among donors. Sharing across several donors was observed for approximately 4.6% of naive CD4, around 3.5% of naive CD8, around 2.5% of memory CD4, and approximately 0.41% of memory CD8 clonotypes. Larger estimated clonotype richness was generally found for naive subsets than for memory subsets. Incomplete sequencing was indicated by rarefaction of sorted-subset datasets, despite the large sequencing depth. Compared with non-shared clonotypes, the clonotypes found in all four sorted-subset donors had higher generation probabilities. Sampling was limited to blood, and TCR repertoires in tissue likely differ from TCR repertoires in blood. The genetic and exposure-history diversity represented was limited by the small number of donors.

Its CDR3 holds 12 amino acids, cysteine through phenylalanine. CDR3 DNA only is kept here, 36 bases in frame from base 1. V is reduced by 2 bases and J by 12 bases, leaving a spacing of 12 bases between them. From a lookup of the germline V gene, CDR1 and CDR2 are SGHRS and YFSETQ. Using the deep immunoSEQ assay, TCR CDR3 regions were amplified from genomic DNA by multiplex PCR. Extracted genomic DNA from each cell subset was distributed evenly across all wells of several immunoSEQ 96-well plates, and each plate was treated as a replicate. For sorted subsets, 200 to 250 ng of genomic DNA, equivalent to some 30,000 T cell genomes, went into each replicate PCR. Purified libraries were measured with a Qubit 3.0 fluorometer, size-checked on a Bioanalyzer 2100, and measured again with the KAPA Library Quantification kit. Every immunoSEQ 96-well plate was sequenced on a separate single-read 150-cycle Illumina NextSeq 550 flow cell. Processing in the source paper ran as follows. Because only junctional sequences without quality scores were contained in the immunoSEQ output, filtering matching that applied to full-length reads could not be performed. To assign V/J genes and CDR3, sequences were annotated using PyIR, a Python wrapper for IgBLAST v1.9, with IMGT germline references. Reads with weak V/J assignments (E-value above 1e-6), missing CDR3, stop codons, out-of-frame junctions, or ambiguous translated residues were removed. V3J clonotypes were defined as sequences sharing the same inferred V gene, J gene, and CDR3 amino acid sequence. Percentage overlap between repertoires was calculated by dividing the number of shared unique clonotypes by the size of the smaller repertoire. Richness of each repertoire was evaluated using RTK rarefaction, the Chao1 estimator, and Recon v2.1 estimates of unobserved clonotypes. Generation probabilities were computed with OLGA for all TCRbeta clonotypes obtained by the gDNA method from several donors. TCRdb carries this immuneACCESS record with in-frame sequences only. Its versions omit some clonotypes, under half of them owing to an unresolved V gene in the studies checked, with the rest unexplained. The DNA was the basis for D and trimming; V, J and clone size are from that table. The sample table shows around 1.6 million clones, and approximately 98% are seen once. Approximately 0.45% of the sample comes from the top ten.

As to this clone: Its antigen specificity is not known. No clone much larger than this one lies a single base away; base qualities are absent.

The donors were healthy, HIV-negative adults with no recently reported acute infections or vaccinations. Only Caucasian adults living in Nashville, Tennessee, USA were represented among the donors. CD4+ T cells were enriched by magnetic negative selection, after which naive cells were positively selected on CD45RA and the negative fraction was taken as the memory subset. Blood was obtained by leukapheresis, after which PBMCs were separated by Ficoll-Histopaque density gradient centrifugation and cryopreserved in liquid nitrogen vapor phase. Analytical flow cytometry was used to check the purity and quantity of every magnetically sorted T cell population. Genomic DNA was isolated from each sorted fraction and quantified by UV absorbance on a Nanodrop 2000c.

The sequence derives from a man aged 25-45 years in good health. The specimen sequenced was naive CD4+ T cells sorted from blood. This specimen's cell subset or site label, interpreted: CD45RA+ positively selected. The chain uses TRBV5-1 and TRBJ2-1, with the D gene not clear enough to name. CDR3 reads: CASSFPGDWQFF. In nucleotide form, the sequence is TGCGCCAGCAGCTTTCCCGGCGATTGGCAGTTCTTC.